The TCR beta chain described here comes from a study of blood T cell repertoires in COVID-19. There are 15 residues in the CDR3. With 2 bases removed from V and 6 bases from J, the gap between germline ends came to 14 bases. CDR1 is MGHRA, CDR2 YSYEKL, per germline. TCRdb's copy holds only in-frame clones and misses some; the assay was immunoSEQ multiplex PCR. In the table there are some 190,000 clones, approximately 90% of which are singletons. V usage is TRBV4-1 and J usage is TRBJ2-1, with a possible D match to TRBD2 (6 bases). The origin of this receptor is a man aged 25 to 45 with acute or convalescent COVID-19. The specimen sequenced was peripheral blood. This CDR3 is CASSQWDSLGNEQFF. CDR3 sequence (DNA): TGCGCCAGCAGCCAATGGGACTCCCTGGGCAATGAGCAGTTCTTC.